These T cell receptor beta chains were read from a single sample in a study of beta chain features in type 1 diabetes. TCRdb's table, derived via immunoSEQ multiplex PCR, lists solely in-frame clones and lacks some. The sample includes about 660,000 clones, roughly 13% seen only once; the top ten take approximately 0.042%. Sequencing input: naive CD4+ T cells from blood. The receptors come from a man aged 18 to 29 with type 1 diabetes. CDR3s include the opening cysteine and the closing phenylalanine or tryptophan. A D gene is named only where the DNA matches it firmly. Rows may omit the clone size; those that give it use once, few, many or a size class.

.,TRBD2,15,TRBJ2-3,TRBV7-2,CASSQVGGRTDTQYF,TGTGCCAGCAGCCAAGTCGGCGGGAGGACAGATACGCAGTATTTT
.,.,14,TRBJ2-5,TRBV18,CASSPANREETQYF,TGTGCCAGCTCACCGGCGAACAGGGAAGAGACCCAGTACTTC
few,TRBD2,14,TRBJ2-1,TRBV6-1,CASTNGLAGGEQFF,TGTGCCAGCACCAACGGGCTAGCGGGGGGTGAGCAGTTCTTC
.,TRBD1,13,TRBJ2-7,TRBV6-1,CASSGGQDNEQYF,TGTGCCAGCAGTGGGGGACAGGACAACGAGCAGTACTTC
.,.,13,TRBJ1-4,TRBV6-6,CASSSYVGEKLFF,TGTGCCAGCAGTTCTTACGTGGGAGAAAAACTGTTTTTT
.,.,16,TRBJ1-2,TRBV7-9,CASSSPGAGTNYGYTF,TGTGCCAGCAGCTCCCCCGGGGCAGGGACAAACTATGGCTACACCTTC
.,TRBD1,16,TRBJ2-6,TRBV30,CAWSTPGGSRANVLTF,TGTGCCTGGAGTACGCCAGGGGGCAGCCGGGCCAACGTCCTGACTTTC
.,.,11,TRBJ1-1,TRBV20-1,CSAHGDTEAFF,TGCAGTGCTCATGGGGACACTGAAGCTTTCTTT
.,.,13,TRBJ1-4,TRBV14,CASSQVLNEKLFF,TGTGCCAGCAGCCAAGTCCTGAATGAAAAACTGTTTTTT
.,.,13,TRBJ2-1,TRBV19,CASSIDRRGQQFF,TGTGCCAGTAGTATAGATCGGAGGGGGCAGCAGTTCTTC
few,.,15,TRBJ2-6,TRBV18,CASSPRGAGANVLTF,TGTGCCAGCTCACCACGAGGCGCTGGGGCCAACGTCCTGACTTTC
few,.,14,TRBJ1-3,TRBV13,CATLSGFSGNTIYF,TGTGCCACCTTAAGCGGGTTCTCTGGAAACACCATATATTTT
.,.,15,TRBJ2-1,TRBV18,CASSPRPSPYNEQFF,TGTGCCAGCTCACCACGTCCCTCGCCCTACAATGAGCAGTTCTTC
few,.,12,TRBJ1-1,TRBV29-1,CSVRSQNTEAFF,TGCAGCGTTCGGAGCCAGAACACTGAAGCTTTCTTT
few,.,15,TRBJ1-4,TRBV28,CASSPVAGRNEKLFF,TGTGCCAGCAGTCCCGTGGCAGGCAGAAATGAAAAACTGTTTTTT
few,.,13,TRBJ1-6,TRBV30,CAWSRQNNSPLHF,TGTGCCTGGAGTCGGCAGAATAATTCACCCCTCCACTTT
.,.,16,TRBJ2-4,TRBV10-3,CAISEAGHLAKNIQYF,TGTGCCATCAGTGAAGCAGGTCACCTAGCCAAAAACATTCAGTACTTC
.,.,15,TRBJ1-2,TRBV28,CASTKFQDVNYGYTF,TGTGCCAGCACGAAATTCCAGGACGTTAACTATGGCTACACCTTC
.,.,15,TRBJ2-1,TRBV7-9,CASSFRSGHYNEQFF,TGTGCCAGCAGCTTTCGTTCGGGACATTACAATGAGCAGTTCTTC